This entry lists 19 T cell receptor beta chains sequenced from one sample in a study of tumor and adjacent non-tumor tissue in lung cancer. The library came from three nested PCR rounds adapted from ARM-PCR protocols. TCRdb used MiXCR to reprocess the multiplex PCR reads, holding one entry per CDR3 protein. Of about 120,000 distinct CDR3 sequences detected, 84% appear once; the ten largest clones hold approximately 24%. This sample's RNA came from whole unsorted tissue. Sample: lung tumor tissue. These TCRs come from a man in his 70s with non-small cell lung cancer.

As to this clonotype: The junction departs from germline at one end; a sequencing error may be responsible. The rearrangement links TRBV10-3 to TRBJ2-1; D is possibly TRBD2 (5 bases). The CDR3 loop spans 16 amino acids. Per the germline V gene, CDR1 is ENHRY and CDR2 is SYGVKD. The chain's CDR3 is CDISESAGATCNEQFF. Here the CDR3 DNA reads TGTGACATCAGTGAGTCGGCGGGTGCAACCTGCAATGAGCAGTTTTTC.

This clonotype was observed a single time. At one end the junction does not follow the germline gene, possibly because of a read error. The chain recombines TRBV10-3 with TRBJ1-1; 9 bases align to TRBD1. Germline CDR1 and CDR2: ENHRY and SYGVKD. The CDR3 has 17 residues. CDR3 sequence reads: CAISRLTGGPSDTKAFF. CDR3 nucleotide sequence: TGTGCCATCAGTCGTTTGACAGGGGGTCCAAGCGACACTAAAGCTTTCTTT.

The V gene is TRBV5-5, the J gene TRBJ1-5, with D possibly being TRBD1 (5 bases). The V end was cut by 2 bases, the J end by 8 bases, with 20 bases between. Germline V gene lookup returns CDR1 SGHKS and CDR2 YYEKEE (reference sequence). The CDR3 spans 16 residues. Here the CDR3 reads CASSFGRATGDKPQHF. The CDR3 DNA follows: TGTGCCAGCAGCTTTGGTAGGGCAACAGGCGATAAGCCCCAGCATTTT.

To note about this clonotype: This CDR3 is missing its conserved last phenylalanine or tryptophan, likely due to a read error. The V gene is TRBV10-2, the J gene TRBJ2-2; D is unclear. This CDR3 region has 11 residues. CDR1 and CDR2 (germline): WSHSY, SAAADI. The CDR3 nucleotides are TGCACCAGCAGTGACACCGGGGAGCTGTTTCTT. Translating it yields CTSSDTGELFL.

In the case of this clonotype: A junction end diverges from the germline sequence, so it may reflect a read error. The V and J genes are TRBV29-1 and TRBJ2-3; 10 nucleotides match TRBD1. Looked up from germline, CDR1 is SQVTM and CDR2 is ANQGSEA. The CDR3 runs 15 residues. The CDR3 is CRVASGTGETDTQYF. The CDR3 region has the DNA TGCAGAGTCGCGTCCGGGACAGGGGAAACAGATACACAGTATTTT.

Comment on this clonotype: Sequence at one end of the junction differs from germline and may be a read error. V gene TRBV7-8 combines with J gene TRBJ1-2; D not certain. CDR3 length equals 12 residues. Per the germline V gene, CDR1 is SGHVS and CDR2 is FQNEAQ. The CDR3 sequence: CASSSSRYGYTF. The CDR3 DNA is TGTGCCAGCTCGTCATCGCGCTATGGTTACACCTTC.

Note on this clonotype: The junction departs from germline at one end; a sequencing error may be responsible. This chain's CDR3 is CASNQDRDGYQETQYF. The CDR3 DNA is TGCGCCAGCAACCAGGACCGGGACGGATATCAAGAGACCCAATACTTC. This sequence joins TRBV4-1 and TRBJ2-5, with D possibly called TRBD1 or TRBD2 (5 bases each). The V gene's germline CDR1 is MGHRA and CDR2 YSYEKL. The CDR3 has 16 residues.

This chain joins TRBV27 and TRBJ2-2; the D gene is possibly TRBD2 (6 bases). Germline lookup yields CDR1 MNHEY and CDR2 SMNVEV (reference sequence). There are 18 residues in the CDR3. With 4 bases removed from V and 7 bases from J, the gap between germline ends came to 25 bases. The CDR3: CASSSLYLEGREVGELFF. The CDR3 DNA reads TGTGCCAGCAGTTCTCTTTATTTAGAGGGCAGGGAGGTCGGGGAGCTGTTTTTT.

Points on this clonotype: A much larger clone differs by one base, so this may be a read error. Likely a read error: the CDR3 ends without its conserved phenylalanine or tryptophan. The chain employs TRBV28 and TRBJ2-2, with TRBD2 as a possible D gene (6 bases). Trimming left V 6 bases short and J 3 bases short, with 20 bases between. CDR3 length: 17 residues. Germline CDR1 is MDHEN and CDR2 is SYDVKM. CDR3 sequence: CASSRFAGTRYTGELFL. In DNA, the CDR3 is TGTGCCAGCAGCCGCTTTGCGGGAACTCGATACACCGGGGAGCTGTTTTTA.

This clonotype has just one count. The junction shows a germline mismatch at one end, possibly a read error. This CDR3 is CTIRGTHGEQYF. The CDR3 coding sequence is TGTACCATCAGAGGCACACACGGGGAGCAGTACTTC. V gene TRBV10-3 combines with J gene TRBJ2-7; D is ambiguous. Germline CDR1 is ENHRY and CDR2 is SYGVKD. This CDR3 region has 12 residues.

Worth noting for this clonotype: Germline and junction disagree at one end, which may indicate a read error. The chain combines TRBV5-6 with TRBJ2-5; D might be TRBD1 (6 bases). The CDR3 totals 13 residues. CDR1 SGHDT and CDR2 YYEEEE come from the germline V gene. CDR3 nucleotide sequence: TGTGCCAGCAACTTGGGGGCGCGGGAGACCCAGTACTTC. Translating gives CASNLGARETQYF. The complete variable domain, with remaining parts taken from reference TRBV5-6 and TRBJ2-5, reads DAGVTQSPTHLIKTRGQQVTLRCSPKSGHDTVSWYQQALGQGPQFIFQYYEEEERQRGNFPDRFSGHQFPNYSSELNVNALLLGDSALYLCASNLGARETQYFGPGTRLLVL.

Remarks on this clonotype: The junction departs from germline at one end; a sequencing error may be responsible. This sequence joins TRBV11-2 and TRBJ2-2; 12 bases align to TRBD2. The CDR3 consists of 15 residues. In germline, CDR1 is SGHAT, CDR2 FQNNGV. DNA of the CDR3: TGTGCCAGCAGCCCTCTAGCGGGGGGGACCGGGAAGCTATTTTTT. Translation gives CASSPLAGGTGKLFF. Based on the CDR3 plus reference TRBV11-2 and TRBJ2-2, the full variable domain is EAGVAQSPRYKIIEKRQSVAFWCNPISGHATLYWYQQILGQGPKLLIQFQNNGVVDDSQLPKDRFSAERLKGVDSTLKIQPAKLEDSAVYLCASSPLAGGTGKLFFGEGSRLTVL.

On this clonotype itself: Mismatch with germline at one junction end may stem from a read error. The genes are TRBV20-1 and TRBJ2-5, with 11 bases matching TRBD1. Germline V gene sequence: CDR1 DFQATT, CDR2 SNEGSKA (reference sequence). CDR3 length: 18 residues. The CDR3 DNA reads as TGCAGTGTTAGAGATATCTCGGGACAGGGGGGAGGTGGAGAGACCCAGTACTTC. Encoded protein: CSVRDISGQGGGGETQYF.

This clonotype was seen a single time. V and J are TRBV11-1 and TRBJ2-7; perhaps TRBD1 as D (5 bases). CDR3 size: 15 residues. Germline-derived CDR1 and CDR2 are SGHAT and FQDESV (reference sequence). The ends were cut back, 6 bases at V and 4 bases at J, with 19 bases in the middle. The DNA for the CDR3 is TGTGCCAGCAGGCCGGTGACAGTTTCAGTGTACGAGCAGTACTTC. Translating it yields CASRPVTVSVYEQYF.

This clonotype was detected once. In this CDR3 the conserved last residue, phenylalanine or tryptophan, is missing, so a read error is likely. The chain couples TRBV7-9 to TRBJ1-1; D is unresolved. The CDR3 is made up of 12 amino acids. Trimming left V 2 bases short and J 0 bases short, with 1 base between. Germline CDR1 and CDR2: SEHNR and FQNEAQ (reference sequence). CDR3 nucleotides: TGTGCCAGCAGCTTAATGAACACTGAAGCTTTCATT. It is translated as CASSLMNTEAFI.

The rearrangement links TRBV6-2 or TRBV6-3 to TRBJ2-3, with D perhaps matching TRBD1 (6 bases). From germline, CDR1 is MNHEY and CDR2 SVGEGT. CDR3 length: 17 amino acids. The CDR3 DNA sequence: TGTCCCGGCAGTTCGGGATCAGGACAGCCTAGCACAGATACGCAGTATTTT. Protein sequence: CPGSSGSGQPSTDTQYF.

Comment on this clonotype: One end of the junction fails to match germline, which may point to a read error. V is TRBV14 and J is TRBJ2-7, with a tentative D call TRBD2 (6 bases). This CDR3 spans 16 amino acids. The germline V gene encodes CDR1 SGHDN and CDR2 FVKESK. CDR3 amino acids: CAISTRWGRGIHEQYF. In DNA form, the CDR3 reads TGTGCCATCAGCACCCGGTGGGGACGGGGGATTCACGAGCAGTACTTC.

As regards this clonotype: A read error may explain this, as a much larger clone is one base away. The V call is TRBV30, the J call TRBJ2-2; D not certain. CDR1 and CDR2 from the germline V gene are GTSNPN and SVGIG (reference sequence). The CDR3 runs to 13 residues. V shed 5 bases and J shed 2 bases, with 9 bases lying between them. CDR3 loop: CAWSESNTGELFF. The CDR3 DNA is TGTGCCTGGTCCGAGAGCAACACCGGGGAGCTGTTTTTT.

A word on this clonotype: A read error may explain this, as a much larger clone is one base away. The CDR3 end shows no conserved phenylalanine or tryptophan, and so a read error is likely. The DNA is omitted, as the CDR3 cannot be located on it reliably, and the CDR3 follows TCRdb's listing. V usage is TRBV6-1 and J usage is TRBJ2-4; the D segment call TRBD1 is taken from the table without a DNA check. CDR1 and CDR2 (germline): MNHNS, SASEGT. Ends included, the CDR3 has 14 residues. The CDR3 spells CASSEDSTGGTEYY.